A selection of T cell receptor beta chains follows, all from one sample in a study of cytomegalovirus exposure and HLA in healthy donors. Assay used: immunoSEQ multiplex PCR; TCRdb lists only in-frame clones, some missing. The sample lists under 200,000 clones, about 80% occurring once. The sequenced sample consisted of PBMCs. These receptors were obtained from a man aged 50 to 59 in good health and CMV-seropositive. Each CDR3 is given with its conserved first and last residue. The D gene is left open where the match is weak. Clone size is not always given. Where it is, it says once, few, many or a class for expanded clones.

abundance,v_gene,j_gene,d_gene,CDR3nt,CDR3aa
-,TRBV2,TRBJ1-2,TRBD1,TGTGCCAGCAGCCGACTATCACAGGGGGCCGCCTATGGCTACACCTTC,CASSRLSQGAAYGYTF
once,TRBV5-4,TRBJ1-6,TRBD1,TGTGCCAGCAGCTTAGGACAGGGGGGGGATCCACCCCTCCACTTT,CASSLGQGGDPPLHF
few,TRBV11-2,TRBJ2-3,TRBD2,TGTGCCAGCAGCTTAGATCGGGGGGGGAATACGCAGTATTTT,CASSLDRGGNTQYF
-,TRBV7-6,TRBJ1-3,-,TGTGCCAGCAGCTTAGGGTCACCTAGCTCTGGAAACACCATATATTTT,CASSLGSPSSGNTIYF
many,TRBV4-3,TRBJ2-2,-,TGCGCCAGCAGCCAAGGACTAGTTCCAATGAACACCGGGGAGCTGTTTTTT,CASSQGLVPMNTGELFF
-,TRBV6-1,TRBJ1-3,-,TGTGCCAGCATTACACAGAGCTCTGGAAACACCATATATTTT,CASITQSSGNTIYF
-,TRBV5-6,TRBJ2-3,-,TGTGCCAGCAGCTTGGGCGGAAAACTCACAGATACGCAGTATTTT,CASSLGGKLTDTQYF
-,TRBV13,TRBJ2-3,TRBD2,TGTGCCAGCAGCTCCCGGGACCCAGCGGGGGGGCCGGGGACAGATACGCAGTATTTT,CASSSRDPAGGPGTDTQYF
-,TRBV18,TRBJ2-6,-,TGTGCCAGCTCACCTCCCGGGACACTAGTCTCTGGGGCCAACGTCCTGACTTTC,CASSPPGTLVSGANVLTF
-,TRBV7-9,TRBJ1-6,TRBD1,TGTGCCAGCAGCTTAGAAGGGACAGGGAATAATTCACCCCTCCACTTT,CASSLEGTGNNSPLHF
-,TRBV5-4,TRBJ1-2,-,TGTGCCAGCAGCTCGGGCGGGTCCTCGGGGGGCTACACCTTC,CASSSGGSSGGYTF
-,TRBV7-2,TRBJ1-2,-,TGTGCCAGCAGTCCTGCTCGGGGGGCGGGTGGCTACACCTTC,CASSPARGAGGYTF
-,TRBV2,TRBJ1-1,-,TGTGCCAGTATAGTCCGGGAAGAAGCGACTGAAGCTTTCTTT,CASIVREEATEAFF
-,TRBV15,TRBJ1-6,TRBD1,TGTGCCACCAGCAGAGATCCCGAGACAGGGCGCTCACCCCTCCACTTT,CATSRDPETGRSPLHF
-,TRBV14,TRBJ1-6,-,TGTGCCAGCAGCCAAGAGACAAGGGGTAATTCACCCCTCCACTTT,CASSQETRGNSPLHF
-,TRBV7-9,TRBJ1-1,-,TGTGCCAGCTCGGAGGTCAGGGGCCCTGAAGCTTTCTTT,CASSEVRGPEAFF
-,TRBV28,TRBJ1-2,TRBD1,TGTGCCAGCAGCCTGACAGGGGAGAACTATGGCTACACCTTC,CASSLTGENYGYTF
-,TRBV4-3,TRBJ2-4,TRBD1,TGCGCCAGCAGCTCGCACCCGTCCGGGACAGGGGGCGCTGGGGACATTCAGTACTTC,CASSSHPSGTGGAGDIQYF
-,TRBV4-3,TRBJ2-1,-,TGCGCCAGCAGTGCAGGGTTTGGGTCCTACAATGAGCAGTTCTTC,CASSAGFGSYNEQFF
-,TRBV7-9,TRBJ2-3,TRBD2,TGTGCCAGCAGCTTGGGGCCGACTAGCCATAGCACAGATACGCAGTATTTT,CASSLGPTSHSTDTQYF
-,TRBV7-2,TRBJ2-1,TRBD1,TGTGCCAGCAGCGCAACAGGGGTCCCTTTCTCCTACAATGAGCAGTTCTTC,CASSATGVPFSYNEQFF
-,TRBV6-5,TRBJ1-3,-,TGTGCCAGCAGCCTACGAGCAGGAAACACCATATATTTT,CASSLRAGNTIYF
-,TRBV23-1,TRBJ2-7,TRBD1,TGCGCCAGCAGACAACCCAACAGGGGGTACGAGCAGTACTTC,CASRQPNRGYEQYF
-,TRBV7-8,TRBJ1-5,TRBD1,TGTGCCAGCAGCTTCGGACAGGGTAGCAATCAGCCCCAGCATTTT,CASSFGQGSNQPQHF
-,TRBV27,TRBJ2-3,-,TGTGCCAGCAGTCGGGGTATCACAGATACGCAGTATTTT,CASSRGITDTQYF
few,TRBV6-4,TRBJ2-3,TRBD2,TGTGCCAGCAGTGCTGCGGGAGGCACAGATACGCAGTATTTT,CASSAAGGTDTQYF
-,TRBV6-5,TRBJ2-5,TRBD2,TGTGCCAGCAGTTACTCCGGGACTAGCGGGGGGAAGACCCAGTACTTC,CASSYSGTSGGKTQYF